These T cell receptor beta chains were read from a single sample in a study of T cells in Graves' hyperthyroidism and ophthalmopathy. Via MiXCR, TCRdb re-called the multiplex PCR reads, giving one row per CDR3 protein. The data show some 510,000 distinct CDR3 sequences, with 40% to 55% seen just once and 8.2% held by the top ten. Sequencing used peripheral blood or thyroid tissue (not recorded which). The receptors here all came from a woman in her late teens or twenties with Graves' hyperthyroidism. Both conserved end residues are part of each CDR3. D genes are given only for firm matches. The size field is filled for only some rows; it gives once, few, many or a size class.

D	size	J	V	CDR3	DNA
TRBD1	-	TRBJ2-7	TRBV10-1	CASSDRAGTGGFYEQYF	TGCGCCAGCAGTGATCGGGCCGGGACAGGGGGCTTCTACGAGCAGTACTTC
TRBD1	-	TRBJ2-5	TRBV20-1	CSASFRGQETQYF	TGCAGTGCTAGTTTCAGGGGGCAAGAGACCCAGTACTTC
-	-	TRBJ2-7	TRBV15	CATSRDAVTLASSYEQYF	TGTGCCACCAGCAGAGATGCGGTTACTCTAGCGAGCTCCTACGAGCAGTACTTC
-	many	TRBJ1-6	TRBV2	CATGSMEGNPLHF	TGTGCCACTGGGTCCATGGAGGGCAACCCCCTCCACTTT
TRBD1	once	TRBJ1-2	TRBV29-1	CSTRTGVRYGYTF	TGCAGCACCCGGACAGGCGTACGCTATGGCTACACCTTC
-	once	TRBJ2-7	TRBV10-3	CAIRRQDSEQYF	TGTGCCATCAGGCGACAGGACTCCGAGCAGTACTTC
-	-	TRBJ2-5	TRBV10-3	CAGSIRNQETQYF	TGTGCCGGCAGCATCAGGAATCAAGAGACCCAGTACTTC
TRBD1	-	TRBJ2-7	TRBV5-1	CASSLRATGPDEQYF	TGCGCCAGCAGCTTGAGGGCGACAGGGCCTGACGAGCAGTACTTC
-	once	TRBJ2-7	TRBV2	CASSGPGLEQYF	TGTGCCAGCAGTGGCCCAGGGCTGGAGCAGTACTTC
-	-	TRBJ2-7	TRBV7-2	CASSSPKVGYEQYF	TGTGCCAGCAGCTCCCCCAAGGTAGGGTACGAGCAGTACTTC
TRBD2	-	TRBJ2-3	TRBV7-2	CASSFGTSADTQYF	TGTGCCAGCAGCTTTGGGACTAGTGCAGATACGCAGTATTTT
-	few	TRBJ2-5	TRBV20-1	CSASSGLRQETQYF	TGCAGTGCTAGCAGCGGGTTACGCCAAGAGACCCAGTACTTC
TRBD1	many	TRBJ1-6	TRBV19	CASSVRGSYSPLHF	TGTGCCAGTAGTGTCAGGGGGAGTTATTCACCCCTCCACTTT